This TCR beta chain is drawn from a study of blood T cell repertoires in COVID-19 (TCRdb year 2020). Looking at the study overall: Collaborator samples came from the United States, Italy and Spain and covered acute and convalescent phases of COVID-19. The material from the prospective study consisted of cDNA or gDNA derived from T cells, B-cell-depleted T cells, or PBMCs. Subjects who had been exposed to COVID-19, were actively infected with it, or had recovered from it provided the deeply sampled blood TCRbeta repertoires that made up the dataset. The repertoires were released in a freely available public database meant as a resource for research on the immune response to SARS-CoV-2. The samples were drawn from the first 160 participants of the ongoing ImmuneRACE study and from 1,254 subjects provided by 6 global collaborators. A de-identified subject ID, COVID-19 status, age in years and sex were almost always included in the sample metadata. Where HLA class I and class II types were available, the types were taken from metadata supplied by the sample provider, not from assay-based typing. What the study reported, not specific to this receptor: The quantity of clinical and demographic metadata differed by source and by participant and was supplied without curation.

With respect to this clone: No antigen is known for it. Base qualities are not at hand, and no much larger clone is one base apart.

Each collaborating institution followed its own protocols to collect whole blood in K2EDTA tubes. For TCRbeta analysis, collaborators shipped samples as frozen whole blood, isolated PBMCs, or DNA extracted from either of those sample types. TCRbeta CDR3 regions were amplified from genomic DNA using the immunoSEQ Assay, a bias-controlled multiplex PCR. The study's own analysis went as follows. Within the assay, amplification of reference gene primers was used to estimate how many nucleated cells each sample contained. To quantify the absolute abundance of each unique TCRbeta CDR3 rearrangement, sequence reads were collapsed and filtered. Productive Simpson clonality was computed per sample as the square root of Simpson's diversity index over productive rearrangements. This is the immuneACCESS table as TCRdb keeps it, with only in-frame sequences that have V and J called. A part of the clones is gone; compared with another copy, unresolved V genes explain less than half, and the rest is unexplained. The V and J calls and clone size are taken from that table; D and trimming were inferred from the DNA. This sample is represented by 100,000 to 150,000 clones; just over 70% of them were singletons. The ten top clones hold under 0.95% of the sample.

Via the germline V gene, CDR1 is KGHDR and CDR2 SFDVKD. V has 5 bases trimmed and J has 1 base trimmed; junction bases matching no gene number 3. From the cysteine through the phenylalanine, the CDR3 covers 15 amino acids. The kept DNA is CDR3 alone, 45 bases in frame from the first base. This clonotype originated in a human donor with acute or convalescent COVID-19. The donor label of this sample is uncertain. Source material: peripheral blood. In this chain, TRBV24-1 is recombined with TRBJ2-3, with TRBD2 matching 9 junction bases. In nucleotides, the sequence is TGTGCCACCAGTGCGGCTAGCGGGGGCACAGATACGCAGTATTTT. This translates into CATSAASGGTDTQYF.